A single sample gave rise to the 27 T cell receptor beta chains below, sequenced in a study of blood T cell repertoires in COVID-19. Produced via immunoSEQ multiplex PCR; TCRdb's table is partial and in-frame only. The sample lists just over 200,000 clones; around three quarters were seen once. Sequenced sample: peripheral blood. These receptors all stem from a woman aged 70 to 79 with acute or convalescent COVID-19.

This chain links TRBV2 with TRBJ2-3, with TRBD2 matching over 13 bases. Germline CDR1 SNHLY, CDR2 FYNNEI. J lost 3 bases, V lost 8 bases, and 2 bases had no gene match. The CDR3 has 14 residues. The chain's CDR3 is CASGLAGETDTQYF. The CDR3 nucleotides are TGTGCCAGCGGACTAGCGGGAGAAACAGATACGCAGTATTTT.

V gene TRBV24-1 combines with J gene TRBJ2-5, with D tentatively TRBD2 (5 bases). V was clipped by 4 bases and J by 4 bases, with 18 bases between them. Germline CDR1 KGHDR, CDR2 SFDVKD. This CDR3 comprises 16 residues. The CDR3 protein is CATSDLKSGIGETQYF. CDR3 sequence (DNA): TGTGCCACCAGTGACCTTAAGTCGGGGATTGGAGAGACCCAGTACTTC.

The chain employs TRBV28 and TRBJ2-1; 9 bases align to TRBD1. CDR1 and CDR2 (germline): MDHEN, SYDVKM. The CDR3 spans 15 residues. V gave up 6 bases and J gave up 6 bases; unmatched junction bases: 9. The CDR3 protein is CASREWTGVFNEQFF. In nucleotides, the CDR3 is TGTGCCAGCAGGGAATGGACAGGGGTATTCAATGAGCAGTTCTTC.

This rearrangement joins TRBV28 to TRBJ1-1, with D possibly being TRBD1 (5 bases). This CDR3 contains 17 residues. V lost 0 bases, J lost 1 base, and 15 bases lay in between. Germline values: CDR1 MDHEN, CDR2 SYDVKM. Here the CDR3 reads CASSLWGQGRRNTEAFF. In DNA form, the CDR3 reads TGTGCCAGCAGTTTATGGGGGCAGGGTAGGAGGAACACTGAAGCTTTCTTT. The full variable domain, rest sourced from reference TRBV28 and TRBJ1-1, is DVKVTQSSRYLVKRTGEKVFLECVQDMDHENMFWYRQDPGLGLRLIYFSYDVKMKEKGDIPEGYSVSREKKERFSLILESASTNQTSMYLCASSLWGQGRRNTEAFFGQGTRLTVV.

The V call is TRBV5-1, the J call TRBJ1-6; 7 bases are shared with TRBD1. The germline gives CDR1 SGHRS, CDR2 YFSETQ. The CDR3 runs 15 residues. The V and J ends lost 5 bases and 7 bases, in that order; junction bases with no gene match: 9. CDR3 sequence (DNA): TGCGCCAGCAGTACGTCCGGGACAGAAAATTCACCCCTCCACTTT. This codes for CASSTSGTENSPLHF.

The CDR3 nucleotides read TGTGCCAGCAAAAGCGCCAGGGGGCGCGGGGAGACCCAGTACTTC. This codes for CASKSARGRGETQYF. The chain is built from TRBV27 and TRBJ2-5; TRBD1 aligns across 8 bases. The CDR3 runs 15 residues. The ends lost 7 bases at V and 5 bases at J; junction bases unmatched: 12. Germline V gene sequence: CDR1 MNHEY, CDR2 SMNVEV (reference sequence).

In its sample, this clone was seen a few times. CDR3 sequence (DNA): TGTGCCAGCAGCTTAGCGGGGGGGGTCCCGCAGGAAAAACTGTTTTTT. Its translation is CASSLAGGVPQEKLFF. This chain joins TRBV7-9 and TRBJ1-4; tentative D call: TRBD1 (5 bases). The V end lost 0 bases, the J end lost 8 bases, and 16 bases lay between the germline ends. This CDR3 has 16 amino acids. CDR1 and CDR2 (germline): SEHNR, FQNEAQ (reference sequence).

J is TRBJ2-3 and V is TRBV5-1, with D perhaps matching TRBD1 (6 bases). The CDR3 is 15 residues long. Germline V gene data show CDR1 as SGHRS and CDR2 as YFSETQ. Trimming cost V 3 bases and J 2 bases, with 13 bases left between them. CDR3 residues: CASSSTGHDTDTQYF. In DNA form, the CDR3 reads TGCGCCAGCAGCTCCACAGGGCATGACACAGATACGCAGTATTTT.

CDR3 residues: CASRSTSGSYNEQFF. The DNA of the CDR3 is TGCGCCAGCAGGTCGACTAGCGGCTCCTACAATGAGCAGTTCTTC. The gene calls are TRBV5-1 and TRBJ2-1, with 9 nucleotides matching TRBD2. V lost 5 bases and J lost 0; bases outside the gene matches: 3. Germline CDR1 and CDR2: SGHRS and YFSETQ. CDR3 length: 15 residues. The whole variable domain, remainder taken from reference TRBV5-1 and TRBJ2-1, is KAGVTQTPRYLIKTRGQQVTLSCSPISGHRSVSWYQQTPGQGLQFLFEYFSETQRNKGNFPGRFSGRQFSNSRSEMNVSTLELGDSALYLCASRSTSGSYNEQFFGPGTRLTVL.

The V gene is TRBV15, the J gene TRBJ2-3; tentative D call: TRBD2 (5 bases). Germline CDR1 is LNHNV and CDR2 is YYDKDF (reference sequence). CDR3 length equals 14 residues. The V end was cut by 0 bases, the J end by 4 bases, with 8 bases between. The CDR3 sequence: CATSRDRRADTQYF. CDR3 bases: TGTGCCACCAGCAGAGATAGGCGGGCAGATACGCAGTATTTT.

The rearrangement joins TRBV15 to TRBJ2-2; 7 bases line up with TRBD1. Germline loops: CDR1 LNHNV, CDR2 YYDKDF (reference sequence). This CDR3 region has 14 residues. V dropped 4 bases and J dropped 5; count of bases not matched to a gene: 4. CDR3 DNA: TGTGCCACCAGCATCGACAGGGAAACCGGGGAGCTGTTTTTT. Translating it yields CATSIDRETGELFF.

V and J are TRBV24-1 and TRBJ1-2, with unresolved D. Per germline, CDR1 KGHDR and CDR2 SFDVKD. V dropped 4 bases and J dropped 5 bases, with 4 bases sitting between them. The CDR3 is 11 residues long. CDR3 DNA sequence: TGTGCCACCAGTGACCTGTATGGCTACACCTTC. It encodes CATSDLYGYTF.

The chain links TRBV28 to TRBJ2-7; D unclear. Germline V gene lookup returns CDR1 MDHEN and CDR2 SYDVKM. V shed 6 bases and J shed 0 bases, with 15 bases lying between them. The CDR3 loop spans 15 amino acids. The CDR3 region is CASSQRGDASYEQYF. For the CDR3, the DNA is TGTGCCAGCAGCCAACGAGGAGACGCCTCCTACGAGCAGTACTTC. The full variable domain, its missing parts supplied by reference TRBV28 and TRBJ2-7, is DVKVTQSSRYLVKRTGEKVFLECVQDMDHENMFWYRQDPGLGLRLIYFSYDVKMKEKGDIPEGYSVSREKKERFSLILESASTNQTSMYLCASSQRGDASYEQYFGPGTRLTVT.

The chain is built from TRBV7-8 and TRBJ1-1; the D is unclear. The CDR3 length is 13 residues. Germline V gives CDR1 SGHVS, CDR2 FQNEAQ. The germline V and J ends were trimmed by 5 bases and 6 bases, with 13 bases remaining between them. Here the CDR3 reads CASSHREGAEAFF. In nucleotides, the CDR3 is TGTGCCAGCAGCCATAGGGAGGGCGCTGAAGCTTTCTTT.

This clone was seen repeatedly, ten times or more. This chain uses TRBV6-6 with TRBJ2-6; tentatively, D is TRBD1 (8 bases). The ends were cut back, 5 bases at V and 13 bases at J, with 24 bases in the middle. Germline assignment: CDR1 MNHNY and CDR2 SVGAGI (reference sequence). The CDR3 is 16 residues long. The CDR3 sequence: CASSPSGTGGAKVLTF. DNA for the CDR3: TGTGCCAGCAGTCCATCCGGAACAGGGGGGGCGAAGGTCCTGACTTTC.

The count of this clone is one. The genes are TRBV5-8 and TRBJ1-2; 7 nucleotides agree with TRBD1. This CDR3 is built from 15 residues. Germline V CDR1 and CDR2: SGHTS, YDEGEE. The junction had 4 bases not matched to a gene; V was cut back by 2 bases and J by 0 bases. CDR3: CASSFEGATNYGYTF. CDR3 in DNA: TGTGCCAGCAGCTTTGAGGGGGCGACTAACTATGGCTACACCTTC.

V is TRBV11-3 and J is TRBJ2-3; 9 bases fit TRBD2. The CDR3 has 15 amino acids. J lost 4 bases, V lost 4 bases, and 6 bases had no gene match. Germline CDR1 is SGHNT and CDR2 is YENEEA. The CDR3 sequence: CASSSSGTNPDTQYF. The CDR3 DNA is TGTGCCAGCAGCTCTAGCGGGACGAACCCAGATACGCAGTATTTT. Complete variable domain (other parts from reference TRBV11-3 and TRBJ2-3): EAGVVQSPRYKIIEKKQPVAFWCNPISGHNTLYWYLQNLGQGPELLIRYENEEAVDDSQLPKDRFSAERLKGVDSTLKIQPAELGDSAVYLCASSSSGTNPDTQYFGPGTRLTVL.

The rearrangement uses TRBV5-4 and TRBJ2-6; 10 nucleotides agree with TRBD1. V lost 4 bases to trimming and J lost 2 bases; unmatched junction nucleotides: 6. From germline, CDR1 is SGHNT and CDR2 YYREEE (reference sequence). The CDR3 has 17 amino acids. CDR3 sequence: CASSQDRGLAGANVLTF. Here the CDR3 DNA reads TGTGCCAGCAGCCAGGACAGGGGGTTAGCTGGGGCCAACGTCCTGACTTTC. The full variable domain, its missing parts supplied by reference TRBV5-4 and TRBJ2-6, is ETGVTQSPTHLIKTRGQQVTLRCSSQSGHNTVSWYQQALGQGPQFIFQYYREEENGRGNFPPRFSGLQFPNYSSELNVNALELDDSALYLCASSQDRGLAGANVLTFGAGSRLTVL.

This rearrangement joins TRBV3-1 (or the pseudogene TRBV3-2) to TRBJ2-2; possibly TRBD2 for D (6 bases). The germline V gene has CDR1 LGHDT and CDR2 YNNKEL (reference sequence). Trimming cost V 1 base and J 5 bases, with 14 bases left between them. The CDR3 runs to 16 residues. The CDR3 sequence: CASSQVVAGGTGELFF. As DNA, the CDR3 is TGTGCCAGCAGCCAAGTCGTAGCAGGAGGGACCGGGGAGCTGTTTTTT.

The V and J genes are TRBV27 and TRBJ2-1; possibly TRBD2 for D (6 bases). The germline gives CDR1 MNHEY, CDR2 SMNVEV (reference sequence). This CDR3 has 15 amino acids. V shed 8 bases and J shed 3 bases, with 17 bases lying between them. The DNA of the CDR3 is TGTGCCAGCCACCGGAACTGGGGGGTCTACAATGAGCAGTTCTTC. Translated, it gives CASHRNWGVYNEQFF.

The V gene is TRBV18, the J gene TRBJ1-2, with TRBD1 identical over 12 bases. The junction had 12 bases not matched to a gene; V was cut back by 8 bases and J by 8 bases. The CDR3 is made up of 15 amino acids. The V gene's germline CDR1 is KGHSH and CDR2 LQKENI. CDR3 loop: CASAPGTGGEGGYTF. CDR3 nucleotide sequence: TGTGCCAGCGCTCCCGGGACAGGGGGCGAGGGCGGCTACACCTTC. The complete variable domain, with remaining parts taken from reference TRBV18 and TRBJ1-2, reads NAGVMQNPRHLVRRRGQEARLRCSPMKGHSHVYWYRQLPEEGLKFMVYLQKENIIDESGMPKERFSAEFPKEGPSILRIQQVVRGDSAAYFCASAPGTGGEGGYTFGSGTRLTVV.

The rearrangement uses TRBV10-3 and TRBJ1-6, with 9 bases fitting TRBD1. Per germline, CDR1 ENHRY and CDR2 SYGVKD. Trimming took 6 bases from V and 7 from J; bases not matched to a gene: 7. The CDR3 consists of 15 residues. This CDR3 is CAISRAGQGNSPLHF. CDR3 in DNA: TGTGCCATCAGCCGCGCCGGACAGGGGAATTCACCCCTCCACTTT.

This clone was counted only a few times. This chain connects TRBV2 to TRBJ1-1; the D is unclear. CDR3 length: 14 amino acids. Trimming removed 4 bases at V and 4 bases at J, with 13 bases between. In germline, CDR1 is SNHLY, CDR2 FYNNEI. CDR3 nucleotide sequence: TGTGCCAGCAGTGTGGGTTGGGGAGCCACTGAAGCTTTCTTT. Protein product: CASSVGWGATEAFF.

The V call is TRBV15, the J call TRBJ2-4; perhaps TRBD1 as D (6 bases). Between the trimmed V and J ends, which lost 1 base and 0 bases, there was a span of 10 bases. The germline gives CDR1 LNHNV, CDR2 YYDKDF (reference sequence). The CDR3 covers 16 residues. The DNA for the CDR3 is TGTGCCACCAGCAGAGGAATAGGGGGAGCCAAAAACATTCAGTACTTC. Its protein product is CATSRGIGGAKNIQYF.

The chain links TRBV11-2 to TRBJ1-5; a weak D match, TRBD1 (6 bases). CDR1 and CDR2 from the germline V gene are SGHAT and FQNNGV. Trimming stripped 0 bases from V and 9 bases from J, with 9 bases between. The CDR3 sequence is 13 residues long. Here the CDR3 reads CASSLDQGRPQHF. Here the CDR3 DNA reads TGTGCCAGCAGCTTAGATCAGGGGAGGCCCCAGCATTTT.

The chain recombines TRBV3-1 (or the pseudogene TRBV3-2) with TRBJ2-3; no reliable D call. Per germline, CDR1 LGHDT and CDR2 YNNKEL (reference sequence). The V and J ends lost 8 bases and 0 bases respectively, with 6 bases between them. This CDR3 region has 12 residues. The CDR3, as DNA: TGTGCCAGCGAGTTGAGCACAGATACGCAGTATTTT. Its translation is CASELSTDTQYF.

This clone was counted a single time. V gene TRBV19 combines with J gene TRBJ2-3; the match to TRBD2 covers 8 bases. CDR3 size: 16 residues. Trimming at V came to 1 base and at J to 4 bases, leaving 7 bases not matched to a gene. Germline V CDR1 and CDR2: LNHDA, SQIVND (reference sequence). CDR3 nucleotide sequence: TGTGCCAGTAGTATAGGACCGGGAGGGACCCCAGATACGCAGTATTTT. This encodes CASSIGPGGTPDTQYF.